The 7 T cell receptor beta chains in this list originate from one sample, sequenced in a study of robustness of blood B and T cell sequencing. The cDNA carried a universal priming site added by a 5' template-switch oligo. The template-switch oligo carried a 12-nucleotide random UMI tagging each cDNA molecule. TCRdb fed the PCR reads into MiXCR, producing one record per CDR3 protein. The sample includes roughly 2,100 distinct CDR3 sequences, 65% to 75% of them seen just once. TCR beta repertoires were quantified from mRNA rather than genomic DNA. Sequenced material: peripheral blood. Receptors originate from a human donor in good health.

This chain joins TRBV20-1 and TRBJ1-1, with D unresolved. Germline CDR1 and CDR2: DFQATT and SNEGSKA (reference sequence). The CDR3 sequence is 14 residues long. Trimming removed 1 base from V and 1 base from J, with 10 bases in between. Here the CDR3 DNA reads TGCAGTGCTAGAGCGAAAGGGAAGAACACTGAAGCTTTCTTT. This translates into CSARAKGKNTEAFF.

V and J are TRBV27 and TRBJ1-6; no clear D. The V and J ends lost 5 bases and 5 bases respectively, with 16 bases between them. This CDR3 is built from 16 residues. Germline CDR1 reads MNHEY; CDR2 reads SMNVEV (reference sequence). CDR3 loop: CASSPMTSRNNSPLHF. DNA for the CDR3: TGTGCCAGCAGTCCTATGACAAGCCGAAATAATTCACCCCTCCACTTT.

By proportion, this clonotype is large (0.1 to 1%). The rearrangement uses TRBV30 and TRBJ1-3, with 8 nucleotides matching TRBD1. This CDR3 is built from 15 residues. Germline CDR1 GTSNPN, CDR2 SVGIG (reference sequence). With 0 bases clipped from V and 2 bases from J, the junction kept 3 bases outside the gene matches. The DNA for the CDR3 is TGTGCCTGGAGTGTAGGCAGGGGGCCTGGAAACACCATATATTTT. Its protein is CAWSVGRGPGNTIYF. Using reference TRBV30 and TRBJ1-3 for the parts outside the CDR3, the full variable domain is SQTIHQWPATLVQPVGSPLSLECTVEGTSNPNLYWYRQAAGRGLQLLFYSVGIGQISSEVPQNLSASRPQDRQFILSSKKLLLSDSGFYLCAWSVGRGPGNTIYFGEGSWLTVV.

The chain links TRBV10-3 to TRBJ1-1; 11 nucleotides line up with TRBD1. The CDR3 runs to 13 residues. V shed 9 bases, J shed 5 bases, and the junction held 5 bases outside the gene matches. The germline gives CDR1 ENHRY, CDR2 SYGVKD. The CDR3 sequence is CAIGQGAGTEAFF. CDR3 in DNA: TGTGCCATAGGACAGGGGGCAGGGACTGAAGCTTTCTTT.

The DNA for the CDR3 is TGTGCCAGCAGAGGACAGGGGGCAGGAAACACCATATATTTT. This encodes CASRGQGAGNTIYF. The chain uses TRBV7-2 and TRBJ1-3; TRBD1 aligns across 11 bases. The CDR3 runs to 14 residues. Germline V gives CDR1 SGHTA, CDR2 FQGNSA. V was clipped by 6 bases and J by 4 bases; unmatched bases: 2.

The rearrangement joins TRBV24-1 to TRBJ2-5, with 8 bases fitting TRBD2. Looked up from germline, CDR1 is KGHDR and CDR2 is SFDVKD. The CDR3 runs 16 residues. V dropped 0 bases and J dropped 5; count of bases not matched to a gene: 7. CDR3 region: CATSDLDSPGGETQYF. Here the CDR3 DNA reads TGTGCCACCAGTGATTTGGACAGCCCGGGAGGGGAGACCCAGTACTTC.

The CDR3 DNA reads as TGCAGCGTTGGGGACAACTCCTACGAGCAGTACTTC. Translation: CSVGDNSYEQYF. The rearrangement uses TRBV29-1 and TRBJ2-7; D possibly corresponds to TRBD1 (6 bases). The CDR3 sequence is 12 residues long. The ends were cut back, 4 bases at V and 0 bases at J, with 7 bases in the middle. CDR1 is SQVTM, CDR2 ANQGSEA, per germline.